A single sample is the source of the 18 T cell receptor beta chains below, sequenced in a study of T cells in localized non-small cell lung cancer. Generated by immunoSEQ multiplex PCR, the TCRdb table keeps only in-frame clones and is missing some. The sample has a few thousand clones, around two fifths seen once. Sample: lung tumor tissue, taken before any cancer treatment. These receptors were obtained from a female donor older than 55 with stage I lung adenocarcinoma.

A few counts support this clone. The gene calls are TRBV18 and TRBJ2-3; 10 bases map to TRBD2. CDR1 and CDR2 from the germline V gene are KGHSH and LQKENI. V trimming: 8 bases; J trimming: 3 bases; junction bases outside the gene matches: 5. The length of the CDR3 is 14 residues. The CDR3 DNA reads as TGTGCCAGCGCCCCTAGCGGGAGAACAGATACGCAGTATTTT. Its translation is CASAPSGRTDTQYF.

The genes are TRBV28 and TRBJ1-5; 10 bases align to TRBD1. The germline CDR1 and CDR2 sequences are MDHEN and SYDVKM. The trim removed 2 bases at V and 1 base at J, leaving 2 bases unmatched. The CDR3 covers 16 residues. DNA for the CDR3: TGTGCCAGCAGTTTAGCGGGACAGGGGAGCAATCAGCCCCAGCATTTT. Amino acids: CASSLAGQGSNQPQHF. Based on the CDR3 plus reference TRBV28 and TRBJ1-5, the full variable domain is DVKVTQSSRYLVKRTGEKVFLECVQDMDHENMFWYRQDPGLGLRLIYFSYDVKMKEKGDIPEGYSVSREKKERFSLILESASTNQTSMYLCASSLAGQGSNQPQHFGDGTRLSIL.

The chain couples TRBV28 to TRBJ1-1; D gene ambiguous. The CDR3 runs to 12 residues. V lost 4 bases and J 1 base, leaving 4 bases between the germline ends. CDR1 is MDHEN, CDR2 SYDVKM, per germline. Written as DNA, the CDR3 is TGTGCCAGCAGTTGGCAGAACACTGAAGCTTTCTTT. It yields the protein CASSWQNTEAFF.

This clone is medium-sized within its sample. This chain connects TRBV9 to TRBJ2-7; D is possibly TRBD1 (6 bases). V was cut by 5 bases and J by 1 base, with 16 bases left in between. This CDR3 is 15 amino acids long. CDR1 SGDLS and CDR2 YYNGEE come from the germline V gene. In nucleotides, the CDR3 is TGTGCCAGCAGTGAAGAGGGGCAGGGGTCCTACGAGCAGTACTTC. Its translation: CASSEEGQGSYEQYF. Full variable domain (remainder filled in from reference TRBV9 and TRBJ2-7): DSGVTQTPKHLITATGQRVTLRCSPRSGDLSVYWYQQSLDQGLQFLIQYYNGEERAKGNILERFSAQQFPDLHSELNLSSLELGDSALYFCASSEEGQGSYEQYFGPGTRLTVT.

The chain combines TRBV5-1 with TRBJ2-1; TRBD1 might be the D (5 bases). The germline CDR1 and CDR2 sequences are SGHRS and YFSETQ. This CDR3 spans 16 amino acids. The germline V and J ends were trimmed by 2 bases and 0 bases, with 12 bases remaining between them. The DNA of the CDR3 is TGCGCCAGCAGCTTAGGGGCCGCCAGCTCCTACAATGAGCAGTTCTTC. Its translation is CASSLGAASSYNEQFF.

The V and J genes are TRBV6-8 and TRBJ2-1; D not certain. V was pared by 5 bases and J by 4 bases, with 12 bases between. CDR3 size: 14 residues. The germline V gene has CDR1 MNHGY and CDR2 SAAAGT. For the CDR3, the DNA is TGTGCCAGCAGTCCTTCTACAGTTTACAATGAGCAGTTCTTC. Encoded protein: CASSPSTVYNEQFF.

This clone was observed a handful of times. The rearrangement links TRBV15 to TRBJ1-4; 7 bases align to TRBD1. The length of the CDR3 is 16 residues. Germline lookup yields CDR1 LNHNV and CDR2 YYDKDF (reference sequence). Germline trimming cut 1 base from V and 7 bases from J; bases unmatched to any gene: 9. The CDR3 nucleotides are TGTGCCACCAGCAGAGGGGCAGGGGGGCTGGGTGAAAAACTGTTTTTT. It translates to CATSRGAGGLGEKLFF.

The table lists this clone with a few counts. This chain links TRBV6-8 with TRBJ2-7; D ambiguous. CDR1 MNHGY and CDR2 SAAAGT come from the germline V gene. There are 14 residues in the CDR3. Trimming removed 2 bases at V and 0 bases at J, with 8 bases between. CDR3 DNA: TGTGCCAGCAGTTACGGTCAGGACTCCTACGAGCAGTACTTC. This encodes CASSYGQDSYEQYF.

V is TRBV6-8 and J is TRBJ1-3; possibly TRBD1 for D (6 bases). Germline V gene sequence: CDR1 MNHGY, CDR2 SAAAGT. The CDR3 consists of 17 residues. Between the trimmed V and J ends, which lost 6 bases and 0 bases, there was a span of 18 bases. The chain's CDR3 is CASSFRSSGVSGNTIYF. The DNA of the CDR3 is TGTGCCAGCAGCTTTCGATCGTCAGGGGTCTCTGGAAACACCATATATTTT.

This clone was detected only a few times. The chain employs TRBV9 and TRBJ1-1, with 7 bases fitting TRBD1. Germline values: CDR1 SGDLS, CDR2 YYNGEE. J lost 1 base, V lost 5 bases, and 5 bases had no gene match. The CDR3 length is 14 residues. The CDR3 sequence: CASRVQGRNTEAFF. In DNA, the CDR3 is TGTGCCAGCAGAGTACAGGGGCGGAACACTGAAGCTTTCTTT.

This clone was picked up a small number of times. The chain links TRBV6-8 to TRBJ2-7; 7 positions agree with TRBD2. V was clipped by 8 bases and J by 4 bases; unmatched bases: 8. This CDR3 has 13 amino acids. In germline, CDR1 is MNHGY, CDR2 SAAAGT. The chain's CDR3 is CASASPSGYEQYF. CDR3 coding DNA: TGTGCCAGCGCTAGCCCTAGCGGATACGAGCAGTACTTC.

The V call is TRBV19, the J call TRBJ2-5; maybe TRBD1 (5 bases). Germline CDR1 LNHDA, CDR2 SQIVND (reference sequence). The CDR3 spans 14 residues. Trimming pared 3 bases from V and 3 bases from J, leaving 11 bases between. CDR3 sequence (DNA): TGTGCCAGTAGTATGCCTTTAGGGGAAGAGACCCAGTACTTC. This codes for CASSMPLGEETQYF.

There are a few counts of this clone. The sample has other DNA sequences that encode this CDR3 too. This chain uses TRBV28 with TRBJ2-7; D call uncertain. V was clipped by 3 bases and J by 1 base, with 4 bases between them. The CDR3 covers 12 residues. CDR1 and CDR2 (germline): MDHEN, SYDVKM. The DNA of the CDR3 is TGTGCCAGCAGTTTCTCGTCCTACGAGCAGTACTTC. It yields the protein CASSFSSYEQYF.

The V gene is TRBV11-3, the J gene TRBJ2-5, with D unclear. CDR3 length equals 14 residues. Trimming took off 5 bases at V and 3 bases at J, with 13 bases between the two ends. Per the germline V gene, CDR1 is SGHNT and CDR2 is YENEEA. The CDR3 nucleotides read TGTGCCAGCAGCCAAGGACGGTCTGAAGAGACCCAGTACTTC. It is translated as CASSQGRSEETQYF.

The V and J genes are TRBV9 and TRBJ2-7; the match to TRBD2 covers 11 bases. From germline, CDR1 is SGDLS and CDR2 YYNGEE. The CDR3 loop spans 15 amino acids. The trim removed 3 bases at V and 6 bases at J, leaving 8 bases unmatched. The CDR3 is CASSATLAGVPEQYF. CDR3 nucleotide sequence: TGTGCCAGCAGCGCCACACTAGCGGGAGTCCCCGAGCAGTACTTC.

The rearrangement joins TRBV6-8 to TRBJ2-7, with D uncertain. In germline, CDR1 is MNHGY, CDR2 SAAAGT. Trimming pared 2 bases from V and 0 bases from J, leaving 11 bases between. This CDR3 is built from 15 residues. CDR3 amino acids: CASSYRFKSSYEQYF. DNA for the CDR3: TGTGCCAGCAGTTACCGATTTAAAAGCTCCTACGAGCAGTACTTC.

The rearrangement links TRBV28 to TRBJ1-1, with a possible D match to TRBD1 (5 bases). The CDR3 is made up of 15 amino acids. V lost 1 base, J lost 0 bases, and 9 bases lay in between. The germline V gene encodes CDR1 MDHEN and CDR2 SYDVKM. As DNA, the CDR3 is TGTGCCAGCAGTTTATTATCGGGGGTGAACACTGAAGCTTTCTTT. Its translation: CASSLLSGVNTEAFF.

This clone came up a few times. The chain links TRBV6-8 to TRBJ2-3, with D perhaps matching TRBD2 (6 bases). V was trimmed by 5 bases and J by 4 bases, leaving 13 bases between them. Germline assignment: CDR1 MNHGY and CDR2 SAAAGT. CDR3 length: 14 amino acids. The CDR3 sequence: CASSGTTRSDTQYF. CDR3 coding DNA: TGTGCCAGCAGTGGGACGACTAGATCAGATACGCAGTATTTT.